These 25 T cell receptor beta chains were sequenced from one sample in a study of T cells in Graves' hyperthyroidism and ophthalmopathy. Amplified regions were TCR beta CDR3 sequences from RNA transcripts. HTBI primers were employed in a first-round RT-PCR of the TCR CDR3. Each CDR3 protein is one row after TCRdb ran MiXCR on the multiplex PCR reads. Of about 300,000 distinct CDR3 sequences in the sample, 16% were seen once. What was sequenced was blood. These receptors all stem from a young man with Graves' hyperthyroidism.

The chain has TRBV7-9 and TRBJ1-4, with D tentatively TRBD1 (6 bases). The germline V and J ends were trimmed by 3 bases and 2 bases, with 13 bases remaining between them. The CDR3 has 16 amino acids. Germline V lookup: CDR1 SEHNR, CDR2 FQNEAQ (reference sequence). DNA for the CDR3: TGTGCCAGCAGCTTCACCACAGGGTACACTAATGAAAAACTGTTTTTT. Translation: CASSFTTGYTNEKLFF.

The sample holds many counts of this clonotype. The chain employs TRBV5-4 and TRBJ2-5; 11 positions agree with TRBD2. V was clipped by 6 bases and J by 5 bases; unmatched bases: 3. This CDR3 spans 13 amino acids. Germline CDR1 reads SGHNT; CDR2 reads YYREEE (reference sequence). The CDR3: CASTLAGDETQYF. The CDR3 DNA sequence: TGTGCCAGCACACTAGCGGGAGACGAGACCCAGTACTTC. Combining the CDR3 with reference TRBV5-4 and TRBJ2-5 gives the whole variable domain ETGVTQSPTHLIKTRGQQVTLRCSSQSGHNTVSWYQQALGQGPQFIFQYYREEENGRGNFPPRFSGLQFPNYSSELNVNALELDDSALYLCASTLAGDETQYFGPGTRLLVL.

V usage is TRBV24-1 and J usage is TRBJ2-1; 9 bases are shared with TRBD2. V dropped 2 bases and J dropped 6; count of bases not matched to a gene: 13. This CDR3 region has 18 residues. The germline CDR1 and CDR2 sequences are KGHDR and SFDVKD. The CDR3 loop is CATSDSKHAGGLLNEQFF. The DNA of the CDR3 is TGTGCCACCAGTGATTCCAAACACGCGGGGGGGCTACTCAATGAGCAGTTCTTC.

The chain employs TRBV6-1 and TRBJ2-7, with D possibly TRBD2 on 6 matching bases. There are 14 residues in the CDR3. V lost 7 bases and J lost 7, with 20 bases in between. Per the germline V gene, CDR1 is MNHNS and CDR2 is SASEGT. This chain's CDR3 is CASTETGAVGEQYF. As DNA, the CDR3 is TGTGCCAGCACCGAGACGGGAGCCGTGGGAGAGCAGTACTTC.

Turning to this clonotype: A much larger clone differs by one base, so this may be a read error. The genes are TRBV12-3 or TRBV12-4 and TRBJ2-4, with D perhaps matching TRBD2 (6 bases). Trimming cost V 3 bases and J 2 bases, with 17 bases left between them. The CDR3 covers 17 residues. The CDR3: CASSLRDLHTTKNIQYF. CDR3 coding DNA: TGTGCCAGCAGTTTGCGGGATCTTCACACTACCAAAAACATTCAGTACTTC.

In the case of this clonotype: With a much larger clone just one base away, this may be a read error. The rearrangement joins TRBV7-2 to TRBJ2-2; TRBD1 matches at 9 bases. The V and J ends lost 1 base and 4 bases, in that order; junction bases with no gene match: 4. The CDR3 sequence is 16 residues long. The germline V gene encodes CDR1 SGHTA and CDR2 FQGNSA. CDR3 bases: TGTACCAGCAGCTTAGTGGGACAGGGTTTCACCGGGGAGCTGTTTTTT. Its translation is CTSSLVGQGFTGELFF.

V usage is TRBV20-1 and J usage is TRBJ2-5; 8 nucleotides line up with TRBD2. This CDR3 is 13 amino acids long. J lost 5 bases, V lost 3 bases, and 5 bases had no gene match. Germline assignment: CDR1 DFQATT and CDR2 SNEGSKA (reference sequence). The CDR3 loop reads CSASGRAGETQYF. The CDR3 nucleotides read TGCAGTGCTAGCGGGAGGGCCGGGGAGACCCAGTACTTC.

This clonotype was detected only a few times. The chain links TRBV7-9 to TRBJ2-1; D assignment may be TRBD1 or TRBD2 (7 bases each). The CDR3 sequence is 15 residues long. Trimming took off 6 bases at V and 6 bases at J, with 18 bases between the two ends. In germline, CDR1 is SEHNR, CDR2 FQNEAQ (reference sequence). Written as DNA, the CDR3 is TGTGCCAGCAGTTCAGGGGGAGGGCGTATCAATGAGCAGTTCTTC. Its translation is CASSSGGGRINEQFF.

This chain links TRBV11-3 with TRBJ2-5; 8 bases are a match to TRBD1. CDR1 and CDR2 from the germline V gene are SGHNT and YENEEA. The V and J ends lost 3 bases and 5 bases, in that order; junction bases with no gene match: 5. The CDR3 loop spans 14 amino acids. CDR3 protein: CASSFRGRWETQYF. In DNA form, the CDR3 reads TGTGCCAGCAGCTTCAGGGGGCGCTGGGAGACCCAGTACTTC. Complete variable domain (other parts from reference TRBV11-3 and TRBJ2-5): EAGVVQSPRYKIIEKKQPVAFWCNPISGHNTLYWYLQNLGQGPELLIRYENEEAVDDSQLPKDRFSAERLKGVDSTLKIQPAELGDSAVYLCASSFRGRWETQYFGPGTRLLVL.

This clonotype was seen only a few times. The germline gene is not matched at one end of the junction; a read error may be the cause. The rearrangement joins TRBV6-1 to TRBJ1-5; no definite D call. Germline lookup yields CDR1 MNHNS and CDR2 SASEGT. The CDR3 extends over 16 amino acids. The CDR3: CTSSLMGPQGNQPQHF. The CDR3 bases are TGTACCAGCAGTCTAATGGGCCCCCAGGGCAATCAGCCCCAGCATTTT.

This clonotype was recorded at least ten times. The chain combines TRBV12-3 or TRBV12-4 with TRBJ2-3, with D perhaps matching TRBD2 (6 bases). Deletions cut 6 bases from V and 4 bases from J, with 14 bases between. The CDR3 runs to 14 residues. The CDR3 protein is CASSRSGKSDTQYF. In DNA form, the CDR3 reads TGTGCCAGCAGCCGTAGCGGTAAATCAGATACGCAGTATTTT.

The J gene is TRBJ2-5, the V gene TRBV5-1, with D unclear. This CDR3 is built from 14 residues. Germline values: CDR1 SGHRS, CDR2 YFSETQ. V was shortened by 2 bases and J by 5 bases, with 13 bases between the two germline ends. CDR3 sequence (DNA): TGCGCCAGCAGCTTTAGTCAGGAGTCGGAGACCCAGTACTTC. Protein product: CASSFSQESETQYF. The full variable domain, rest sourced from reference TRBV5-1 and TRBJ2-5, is KAGVTQTPRYLIKTRGQQVTLSCSPISGHRSVSWYQQTPGQGLQFLFEYFSETQRNKGNFPGRFSGRQFSNSRSEMNVSTLELGDSALYLCASSFSQESETQYFGPGTRLLVL.

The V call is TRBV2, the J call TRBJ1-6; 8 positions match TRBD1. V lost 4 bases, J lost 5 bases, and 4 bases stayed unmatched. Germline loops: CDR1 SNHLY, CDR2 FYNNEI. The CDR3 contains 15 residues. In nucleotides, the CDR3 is TGTGCCAGCAGTGCCGAGACAGGGGATAATTCACCCCTCCACTTT. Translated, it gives CASSAETGDNSPLHF.

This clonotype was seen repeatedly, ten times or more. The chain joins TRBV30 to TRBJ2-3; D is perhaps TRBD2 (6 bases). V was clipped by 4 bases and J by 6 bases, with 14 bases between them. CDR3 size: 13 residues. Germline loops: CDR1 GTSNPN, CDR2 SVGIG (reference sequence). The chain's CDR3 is CAWNGGVLDTQYF. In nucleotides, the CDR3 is TGTGCCTGGAACGGAGGGGTATTGGATACGCAGTATTTT.

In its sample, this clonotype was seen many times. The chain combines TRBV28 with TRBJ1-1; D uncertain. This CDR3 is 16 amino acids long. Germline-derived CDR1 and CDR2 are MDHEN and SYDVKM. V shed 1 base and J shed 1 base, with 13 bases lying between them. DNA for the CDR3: TGTGCCAGCAGTTTATACAGAGGGCCGCCGAACACTGAAGCTTTCTTT. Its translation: CASSLYRGPPNTEAFF.

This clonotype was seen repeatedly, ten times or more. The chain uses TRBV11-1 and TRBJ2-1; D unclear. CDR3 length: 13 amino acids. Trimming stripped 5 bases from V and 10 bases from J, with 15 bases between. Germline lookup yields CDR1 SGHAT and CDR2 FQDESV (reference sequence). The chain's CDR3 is CASSPQASEEQFF. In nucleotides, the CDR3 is TGTGCCAGCAGCCCCCAGGCCTCGGAAGAGCAGTTCTTC.

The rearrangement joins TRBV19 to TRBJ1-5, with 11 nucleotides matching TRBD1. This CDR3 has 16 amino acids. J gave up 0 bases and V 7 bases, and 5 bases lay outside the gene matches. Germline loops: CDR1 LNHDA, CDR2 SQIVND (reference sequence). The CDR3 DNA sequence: TGTGCCAGTAACACGGGACAGGGGGATAGCAATCAGCCCCAGCATTTT. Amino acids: CASNTGQGDSNQPQHF.

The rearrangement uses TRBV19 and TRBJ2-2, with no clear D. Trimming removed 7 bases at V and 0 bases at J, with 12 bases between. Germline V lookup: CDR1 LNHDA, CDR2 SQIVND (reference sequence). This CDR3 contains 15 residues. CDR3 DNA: TGTGCCAGTACCGAACAGTTAGCGAACACCGGGGAGCTGTTTTTT. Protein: CASTEQLANTGELFF.

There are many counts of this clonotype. The CDR3 spells CASSDGGDTEAFF. The CDR3, as DNA: TGTGCCAGCAGTGACGGGGGCGACACTGAAGCTTTCTTT. This rearrangement joins TRBV28 to TRBJ1-1; possibly TRBD1 for D (6 bases). The V end was cut by 5 bases, the J end by 3 bases, with 10 bases between. The CDR3 is 13 amino acids. CDR1 MDHEN and CDR2 SYDVKM come from the germline V gene. Combining the CDR3 with reference TRBV28 and TRBJ1-1 gives the whole variable domain DVKVTQSSRYLVKRTGEKVFLECVQDMDHENMFWYRQDPGLGLRLIYFSYDVKMKEKGDIPEGYSVSREKKERFSLILESASTNQTSMYLCASSDGGDTEAFFGQGTRLTVV.

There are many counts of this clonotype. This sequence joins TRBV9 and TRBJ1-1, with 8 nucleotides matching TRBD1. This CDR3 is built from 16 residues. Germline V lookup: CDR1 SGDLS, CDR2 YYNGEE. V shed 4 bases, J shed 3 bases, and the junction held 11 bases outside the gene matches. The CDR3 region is CASSPSEDRVDTEAFF. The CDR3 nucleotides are TGTGCCAGCAGCCCCTCTGAGGACAGGGTGGACACTGAAGCTTTCTTT.

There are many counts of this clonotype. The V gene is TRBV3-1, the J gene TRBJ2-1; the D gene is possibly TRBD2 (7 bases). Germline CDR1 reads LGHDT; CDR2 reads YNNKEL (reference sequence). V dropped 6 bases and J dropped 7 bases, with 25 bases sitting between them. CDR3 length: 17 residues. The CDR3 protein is CASSSEGGTSPWNEQFF. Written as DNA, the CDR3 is TGTGCCAGCAGTTCCGAGGGGGGGACTTCCCCCTGGAATGAGCAGTTCTTC.

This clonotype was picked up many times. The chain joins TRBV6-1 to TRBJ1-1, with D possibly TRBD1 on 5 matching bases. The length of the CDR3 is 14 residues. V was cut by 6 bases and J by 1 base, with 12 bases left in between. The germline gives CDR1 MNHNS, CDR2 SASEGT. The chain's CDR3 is CASSWGRENTEAFF. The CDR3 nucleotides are TGTGCCAGCAGCTGGGGCAGGGAGAACACTGAAGCTTTCTTT.

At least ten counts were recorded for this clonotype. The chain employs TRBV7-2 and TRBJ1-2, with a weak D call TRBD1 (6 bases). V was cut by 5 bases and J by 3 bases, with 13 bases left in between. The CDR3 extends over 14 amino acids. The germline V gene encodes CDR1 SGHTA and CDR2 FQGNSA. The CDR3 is CASSLNRVDYGYTF. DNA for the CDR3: TGTGCCAGCAGCCTGAACAGGGTTGACTATGGCTACACCTTC.

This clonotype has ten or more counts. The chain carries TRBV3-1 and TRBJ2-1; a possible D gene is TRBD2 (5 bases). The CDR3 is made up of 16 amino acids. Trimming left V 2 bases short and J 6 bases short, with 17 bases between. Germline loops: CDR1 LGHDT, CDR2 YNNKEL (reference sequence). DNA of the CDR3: TGTGCCAGCAGCCAAAGCATGGGCAGCGGAGGCAATGAGCAGTTCTTC. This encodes CASSQSMGSGGNEQFF.

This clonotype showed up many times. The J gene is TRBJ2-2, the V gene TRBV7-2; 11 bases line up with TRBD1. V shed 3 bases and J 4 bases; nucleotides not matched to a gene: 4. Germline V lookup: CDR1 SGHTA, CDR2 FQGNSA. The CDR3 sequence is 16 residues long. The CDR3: CASSLDRGLITGELFF. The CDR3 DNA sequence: TGTGCCAGCAGCTTGGACAGGGGGCTTATCACCGGGGAGCTGTTTTTT.